This TCR beta chain was sequenced during a study of CD8+CD57+ T cells in acquired aplastic anemia. The overall study: The study obtained an average of around 3.1 ug of DNA from sorted CD4+ and CD8+ cells. CD4+ reads averaged roughly 9.8 million in healthy donors.

CDR3 and TCR beta VDJ profiling relied on genomic DNA as the template. TCRdb reanalysed the reads using MiXCR and keeps one entry per CDR3 protein. The sample contains 180,000 or so distinct CDR3 sequences, less than 55% of which appear only once. The CDR3 covers 13 residues. V was trimmed by 3 bases and J by 2 bases, leaving 8 bases between them. From germline, CDR1 is LNHDA and CDR2 SQIVND (reference sequence). V and J are TRBV19 and TRBJ2-7; the D is unclear. Specimen: sorted CD4+, CD8+, or CD8+CD57+ T cells (not recorded which) from PBMCs. This TCR was recovered from a human donor in good health. This CDR3 reads CASSISKAYEQYF. The CDR3 DNA follows: TGTGCCAGTAGTATCTCCAAAGCCTACGAGCAGTACTTC.